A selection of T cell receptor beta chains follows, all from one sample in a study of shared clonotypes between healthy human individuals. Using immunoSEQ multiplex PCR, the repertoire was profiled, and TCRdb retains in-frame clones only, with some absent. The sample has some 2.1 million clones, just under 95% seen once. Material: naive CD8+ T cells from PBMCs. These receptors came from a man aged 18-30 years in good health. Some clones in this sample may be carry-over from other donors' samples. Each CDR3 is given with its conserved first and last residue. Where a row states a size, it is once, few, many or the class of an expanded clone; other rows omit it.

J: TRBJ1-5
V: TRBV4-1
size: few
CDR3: CASSPSTGYSNQPQHF

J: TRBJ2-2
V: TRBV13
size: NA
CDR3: CASSPELPTRRTGELFF

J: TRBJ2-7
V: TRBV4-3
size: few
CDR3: CASSPMERGPYEQYF

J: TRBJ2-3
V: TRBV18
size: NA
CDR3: CASSPPEGYSTDTQYF

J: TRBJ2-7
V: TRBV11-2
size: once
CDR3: CASSLGPDYEQYF

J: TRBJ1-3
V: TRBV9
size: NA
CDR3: CASSARGLTGNTIYF

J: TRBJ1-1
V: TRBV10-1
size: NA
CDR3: CASRWTGGMNTEAFF

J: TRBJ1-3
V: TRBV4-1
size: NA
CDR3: CASSPGQGNSGNTIYF

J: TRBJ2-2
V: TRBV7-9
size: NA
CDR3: CATEAGGAGAGELFF

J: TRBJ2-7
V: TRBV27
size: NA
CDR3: CASIPLGGSSYEQYF

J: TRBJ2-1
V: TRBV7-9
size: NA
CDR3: CASKPRAGEHYNEQFF

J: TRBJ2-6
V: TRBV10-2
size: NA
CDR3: CASSEFGGYSSGANVLTF

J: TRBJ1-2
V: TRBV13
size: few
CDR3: CASSPQGNYGYTF

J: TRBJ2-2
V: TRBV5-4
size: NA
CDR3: CASSLLREGRDGELFF

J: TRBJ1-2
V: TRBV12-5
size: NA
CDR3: CASGLGVNYGYTF

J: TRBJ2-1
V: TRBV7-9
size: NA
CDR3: CASSLTGLYNEQFF

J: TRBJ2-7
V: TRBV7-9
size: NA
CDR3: CASSLAPFSGEQYF

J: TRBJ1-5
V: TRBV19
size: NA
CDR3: CASEPYSNQPQHF

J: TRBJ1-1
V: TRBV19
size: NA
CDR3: CASKGTVNTEAFF

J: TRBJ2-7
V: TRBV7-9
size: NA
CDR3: CASSRQGTYEQYF

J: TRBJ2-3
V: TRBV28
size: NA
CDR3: CASSLGAGEWTDTQYF

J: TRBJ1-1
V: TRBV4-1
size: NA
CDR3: CATTQRWTDTEAFF

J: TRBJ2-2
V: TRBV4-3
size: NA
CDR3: CASSQEIRGGNTGELFF

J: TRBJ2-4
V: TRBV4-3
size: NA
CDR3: CASSPILAGGPRNIQYF

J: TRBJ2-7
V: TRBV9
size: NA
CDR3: CASSAGQGEQYF

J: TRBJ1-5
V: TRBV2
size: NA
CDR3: CASSETGEGVVQPQHF

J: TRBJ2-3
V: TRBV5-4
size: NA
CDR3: CASSLAGGGTDTQYF

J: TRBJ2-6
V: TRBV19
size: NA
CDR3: CASSIDALGPSRTNVLTF

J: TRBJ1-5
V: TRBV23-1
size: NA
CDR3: CASSQPLGRENNQPQHF

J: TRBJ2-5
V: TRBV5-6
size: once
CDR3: CASSLLGPGQETQYF

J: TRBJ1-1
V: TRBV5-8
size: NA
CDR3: CASSSTVGQGFHRAFF

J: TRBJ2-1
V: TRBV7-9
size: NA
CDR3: CASSPPGTSNEQFF

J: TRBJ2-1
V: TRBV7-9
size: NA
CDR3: CASSHRRLAASYNEQFF

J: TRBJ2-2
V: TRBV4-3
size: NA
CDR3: CASSQGSSAVTGELFF

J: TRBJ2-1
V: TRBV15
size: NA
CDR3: CATSPGSSYNEQFF

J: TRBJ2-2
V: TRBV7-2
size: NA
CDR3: CASSLSRGARLAGELFF

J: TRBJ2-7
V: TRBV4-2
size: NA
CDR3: CASSQDGPGTFAYEQYF

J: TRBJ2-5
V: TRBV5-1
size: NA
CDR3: CAPAGGPETQYF

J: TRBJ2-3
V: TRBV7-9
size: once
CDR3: CASSPRGADTQYF

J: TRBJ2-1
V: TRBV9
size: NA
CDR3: CASSVDRDPITGEQFF

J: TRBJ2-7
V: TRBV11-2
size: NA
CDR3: CASSLFRREGPVYEQYF

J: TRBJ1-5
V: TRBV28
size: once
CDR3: CASSFDRGRNQPQHF

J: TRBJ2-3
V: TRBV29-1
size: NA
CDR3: CSVGTQYF

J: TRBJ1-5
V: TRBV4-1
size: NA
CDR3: CATRDSLQPQHF

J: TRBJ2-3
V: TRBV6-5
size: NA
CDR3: CASSYSTGEVTDTQYF

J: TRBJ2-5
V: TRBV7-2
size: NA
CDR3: CASSLSLAGVKETQYF

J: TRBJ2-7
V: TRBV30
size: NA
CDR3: CAWSPSPYEQYF

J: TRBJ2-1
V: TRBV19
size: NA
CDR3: CASRPSSYNEQFF

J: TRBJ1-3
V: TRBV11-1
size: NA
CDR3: CASRPSRTGGNTIYF

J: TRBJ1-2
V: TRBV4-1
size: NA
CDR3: CASSQVEGGYGYTF

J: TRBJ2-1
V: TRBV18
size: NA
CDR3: CASTTRDSYNEQFF

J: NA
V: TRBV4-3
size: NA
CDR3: CASSQGTVGYEQYF

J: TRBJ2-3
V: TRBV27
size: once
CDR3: CASSLGEGAADTQYF